The following is a T cell receptor (beta chain) sequence with its context. The target antigen is unknown. The data originate from a study of lymphopenia after photon versus proton radiotherapy. Sequencing used immunoSEQ multiplex PCR; TCRdb keeps in-frame clones, though not all of them. The sample lists 75,000 to 90,000 clones; about 83% were seen once. Per the germline V gene, CDR1 is SGHRS and CDR2 is YFSETQ. The CDR3 is made up of 15 amino acids. The J segment lost 5 bases and the V segment lost 4 bases, leaving 5 bases of the junction unmatched. Notes on the study in general: Post-nadir diversity loss with photons came from oligoclonal expansion, particularly CD8+ Temra cells. Photon-treated patients lost naive T cells and TCR diversity; proton-treated stayed stable. Better survival with proton therapy was suggested as possible, not demonstrated.

The TCR sequence derives from a man aged 60-69 years with pancreatic cancer. This material consisted of peripheral blood, taken from a patient treated with proton-based radiotherapy. V is TRBV5-1 and J is TRBJ2-3; 12 bases agree with TRBD2. The CDR3 DNA is TGCGCCAGCAGCGAGACTAGCGGGGGTGTAGATACGCAGTATTTT. The encoded protein is CASSETSGGVDTQYF.